What follows is one TCR beta chain and its context. What it binds is not known. This record belongs to a study of cytomegalovirus exposure and HLA in healthy donors. Study findings and constraints: The CMV antigen specificity of three CMV-associated chains was confirmed through in vitro analysis.

The primer mix had 60 Vbeta and 13 Jbeta primers. The method was immunoSEQ multiplex PCR; TCRdb's version includes in-frame clones alone and lacks a portion of them. The repertoire consists of some 220,000 clones, with roughly 73% occurring once and the leading ten covering about 0.45%. The V segment lost 3 bases and the J segment 0 bases; nucleotides outside the gene matches: 4. This CDR3 comprises 15 residues. Germline V gene sequence: CDR1 LNHDA, CDR2 SQIVND (reference sequence). The chain carries TRBV19 and TRBJ1-2; 7 bases agree with TRBD1. This sequence originates from a boy under 18 in good health and CMV-seronegative. The material sequenced was PBMCs. The CDR3 here is CASSIPGTANYGYTF. The CDR3 nucleotides are TGTGCCAGTAGTATCCCAGGGACAGCTAACTATGGCTACACCTTC.